These T cell receptor beta chains were read from a single sample in a study of cytomegalovirus exposure and HLA in healthy donors. The repertoire was sequenced with immunoSEQ multiplex PCR; TCRdb's copy has only in-frame clones and lacks some. The data show some 120,000 clones, around three quarters seen once. Sequencing input: PBMCs. The receptors derive from a male donor in good health and CMV-seronegative. Each CDR3 is given with its conserved first and last residue. D genes are given only for firm matches. Not all rows give a size; the values are once, few, many and, for expanded clones, a class.

size: -; length: 19; D: TRBD1; V: TRBV5-1; CDR3: CASSTGTANWYSGANGLTF
size: once; length: 15; D: TRBD2; V: TRBV29-1; CDR3: CSVDPPGREDNEQFF
size: -; length: 14; D: TRBD1; V: TRBV27; CDR3: CASNPGQGYNEQFF
size: few; length: 14; D: -; V: TRBV6-1; CDR3: CAGATGMENEKLFF
size: -; length: 15; D: TRBD2; V: TRBV28; CDR3: CASSLSRLAGNEQYF
size: -; length: 14; D: -; V: TRBV14; CDR3: CASSQTDRNTEAFF
size: -; length: 14; D: -; V: TRBV19; CDR3: CASSFGVVNEKLFF
size: once; length: 16; D: TRBD1; V: TRBV7-9; CDR3: CASSLAPGQDQYEQYF
size: -; length: 15; D: TRBD1; V: TRBV6-5; CDR3: CASSYSDRGLATQYF
size: -; length: 13; D: TRBD2; V: TRBV25-1; CDR3: CASSETLAGEQYF